A selection of T cell receptor beta chains follows, all from one sample in a study of control samples from healthy donors and cancer patients. Data came from immunoSEQ multiplex PCR; TCRdb stores just in-frame clones and leaves some out. Of 150,000 to 200,000 clones in the sample, nearly 90% were seen once. Sequenced material: blood. The receptors derive from a woman between 50 and 59 years old in good health. Each CDR3 is given with its conserved first and last residue. A D gene is named only where the DNA matches it firmly. Not every row has a clone size; where given, it reads once, few, many or a size class.

clone_size	j_call	d_call	v_call	cdr3_aa	cdr3_nt
-	TRBJ2-7	-	TRBV6-5	CASSIQDYEQYF	TGTGCCAGCAGTATACAGGACTACGAGCAGTACTTC
few	TRBJ2-2	-	TRBV7-2	CASSFGGTTGELFF	TGTGCCAGCAGCTTCGGGGGCACCACCGGGGAGCTGTTTTTT
-	TRBJ2-6	-	TRBV6-1	CASSEAAYRPSGANVLTF	TGTGCCAGCAGTGAAGCCGCCTATAGACCATCTGGGGCCAACGTCCTGACTTTC
few	TRBJ1-6	TRBD1	TRBV27	CASSFAPPGTGLSSYNSPLHF	TGTGCCAGCAGTTTTGCCCCACCCGGGACAGGGTTGAGCTCCTATAATTCACCCCTCCACTTT
-	TRBJ1-2	TRBD1	TRBV11-1	CASSIRQGTGYTF	TGTGCCAGCAGCATACGACAGGGAACTGGCTACACCTTC
-	TRBJ2-1	TRBD2	TRBV27	CASSFSLLGLAGLYNEQFF	TGTGCCAGCAGTTTCTCTCTCCTGGGACTAGCGGGGCTCTACAATGAGCAGTTCTTC
-	TRBJ2-2	TRBD2	TRBV18	CASSGGSGELFF	TGTGCCAGCTCGGGAGGGTCCGGGGAGCTGTTTTTT
-	TRBJ1-3	TRBD1	TRBV7-2	CASSFDREWGSGNTIYF	TGTGCCAGCAGCTTCGACAGGGAATGGGGCTCTGGAAACACCATATATTTT
-	TRBJ1-5	-	TRBV6-5	CASSSAEGGQPQHF	TGTGCCAGCAGTTCGGCCGAAGGGGGTCAGCCCCAGCATTTT
-	TRBJ2-1	TRBD2	TRBV15	CATKGIAGGPVNEQFF	TGTGCCACCAAGGGAATAGCGGGGGGGCCGGTCAATGAGCAGTTCTTC
-	TRBJ2-3	TRBD2	TRBV7-9	CASSLWASGGRRTDTQYF	TGTGCCAGCAGCTTATGGGCTAGCGGGGGCCGACGCACAGATACGCAGTATTTT
-	TRBJ1-6	-	TRBV5-1	CASSTDGVGSPLHF	TGCGCCAGCAGTACGGACGGGGTGGGGTCACCCCTCCACTTT
-	TRBJ2-2	TRBD1	TRBV5-1	CASSSATGVLQDDTGELFF	TGCGCCAGCAGCTCGGCGACAGGGGTACTCCAAGATGATACCGGGGAGCTGTTTTTT
-	TRBJ2-1	-	TRBV14	CASSQDPAIEQFF	TGTGCCAGCAGCCAAGATCCCGCTATCGAGCAGTTCTTC
-	TRBJ1-1	-	TRBV18	CASGEQGGTEAFF	TGTGCCAGCGGAGAACAGGGCGGGACTGAAGCTTTCTTT